The sample holds many counts of the clone carrying this TCR beta chain. Its cognate antigen is unknown. V shed 7 bases and J shed 4 bases, with 12 bases lying between them. The CDR3 contains 13 residues. The germline V gene encodes CDR1 MDHEN and CDR2 SYDVKM. Researchers attached unique molecular identifiers to individual cDNA molecules. TCRdb re-called the 5' RACE reads with MiXCR, one entry per CDR3 protein. The table includes more than 45,000 distinct CDR3 sequences, roughly an eighth detected once. This entry belongs to a study of early T cells in non-severe SARS-CoV-2 infection. Whole-study context: Alpha and beta chains were unpaired, from unsorted whole-blood bulk RNA.

Study outcomes and limitations: VDJdb-based matching was biased toward anti-spike CD8 responses and missed private and CD4 specificities.

This TCR was sampled from an adult who was a healthcare worker with PCR-confirmed SARS-CoV-2 infection or an uninfected control (not recorded which). This chain joins TRBV28 and TRBJ2-3; D could derive from TRBD1 or TRBD2 (5 bases each). What was sequenced was whole blood. CDR3 residues: CASTSMGPDTQYF. The CDR3 nucleotides read TGTGCCAGCACCTCAATGGGACCAGATACGCAGTATTTT.